One T cell receptor (beta chain) is described in this entry. Its antigen is not known. These data are taken from a study of memory CD4+ T cells and cytomegalovirus serostatus. Findings and limits, study-wide: Suggested: most of the CMV-linked TCR signature lies in CD4+ memory cells.

The sort gate was single viable CD3+CD4+CD8-CD45RO+ cells for memory CD4+ T cells. As originally analysed: Out-of-frame sequences were removed, leaving 2,204,828 distinct TCRbeta sequences. Sequencing used immunoSEQ multiplex PCR; TCRdb keeps in-frame clones, though not all of them. That table supplies the V and J calls and clone size; D and trimming were determined from the DNA. The data hold around 45,000 clones, with roughly 72% observed a single time. The sequence was collected from an adult in good health and CMV-seropositive. The sequencing sample was made of memory CD4+ T cells from blood.

The CDR3 is CASSLRYRGTEAFF. CDR3 bases: TGCGCCAGCAGCTTGAGGTACAGGGGGACTGAAGCTTTCTTT. The chain employs TRBV5-1 and TRBJ1-1; 8 bases align to TRBD1. V was clipped by 1 base and J by 5 bases; unmatched bases: 4. Germline V lookup: CDR1 SGHRS, CDR2 YFSETQ. The CDR3 runs 14 residues.